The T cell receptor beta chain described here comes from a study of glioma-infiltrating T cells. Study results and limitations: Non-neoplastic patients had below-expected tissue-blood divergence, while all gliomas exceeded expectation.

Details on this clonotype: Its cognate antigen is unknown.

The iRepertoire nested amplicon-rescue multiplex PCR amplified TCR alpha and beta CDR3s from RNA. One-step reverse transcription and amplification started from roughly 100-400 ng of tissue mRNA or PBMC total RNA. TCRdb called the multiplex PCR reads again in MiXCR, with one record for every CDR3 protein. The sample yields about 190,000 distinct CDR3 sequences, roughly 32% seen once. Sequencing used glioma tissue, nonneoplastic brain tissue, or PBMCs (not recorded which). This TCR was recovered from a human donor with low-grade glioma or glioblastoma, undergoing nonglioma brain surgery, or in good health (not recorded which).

The CDR3 reads CASSLRLAGHNEQFF. CDR3 coding DNA: TGTGCCAGCAGTTTAAGACTAGCGGGCCACAATGAGCAGTTCTTC. This chain connects TRBV12-3 or TRBV12-4 to TRBJ2-1; 10 positions match TRBD2. The CDR3 loop spans 15 amino acids. Losses at the gene ends were 2 bases for V and 5 bases for J; bases not matched to a gene: 3.